The TCR beta chain described here comes from a study of OX40 agonist ivuxolimab in advanced cancers. Study details: Prior anti-PD-1, anti-PD-L1 or anti-CTLA-4 therapy was allowed; 35% to 40% had some. Partial response was recorded in three patients: one hepatocellular carcinoma and two cutaneous melanoma cases.

On this clone itself: Its antigen is still unknown.

Study-wide results and limits: Circulating CD4+ and CD8+ T cells showed clonal expansion by week 6 at 0.1 to 3.0 mg/kg.

Assay used: immunoSEQ multiplex PCR; TCRdb lists only in-frame clones, some missing. This table has about 80,000 clones, roughly 86% appearing once. V was shortened by 0 bases and J by 3 bases, with 15 bases between the two germline ends. The germline gives CDR1 MNHNY, CDR2 SVGAGI (reference sequence). The CDR3 is 16 amino acids. The sample in question was CD4+ or CD8+ T cells sorted from blood, obtained in a trial of the OX40 agonist ivuxolimab. The sequence was collected from an adult with an advanced solid tumor such as melanoma, head and neck, liver or kidney cancer. The J gene is TRBJ2-7, the V gene TRBV6-6; possibly TRBD2 for D (6 bases). CDR3 DNA: TGTGCCAGCAGTTACTCACCCTCTAGCGCCCGCTACGAGCAGTACTTC. Protein: CASSYSPSSARYEQYF.